Following are 30 T cell receptor beta chains from one sample sequenced in a study of radiation and T cells in renal cell carcinoma. The assay was immunoSEQ multiplex PCR, and TCRdb's table has in-frame clones only and misses some. The table includes 87,000 or so clones, around nine tenths detected once. Time point defined: baseline pretreatment blood. The sample's treatment: 15 Gy SBRT to primary tumor, nephrectomy 4 weeks later. The source material was blood, sampled from a patient whose treatment included radiotherapy and nephrectomy. All receptors come from a man aged 50-60 years with renal cell carcinoma.

This chain connects TRBV27 to TRBJ1-3; D is unclear. The CDR3 sequence is 13 residues long. Trimming pared 5 bases from V and 1 base from J, leaving 6 bases between. The germline gives CDR1 MNHEY, CDR2 SMNVEV (reference sequence). The CDR3 reads CASSPGSGNTIYF. The CDR3 nucleotides are TGTGCCAGCAGTCCGGGTTCTGGAAACACCATATATTTT.

This chain links TRBV28 with TRBJ2-7; D may be TRBD1 (5 bases). Germline CDR1 and CDR2: MDHEN and SYDVKM. The CDR3 contains 15 residues. Between the trimmed V and J ends, which lost 4 bases and 4 bases, there was a span of 17 bases. CDR3 in DNA: TGTGCCAGCAGTTGGGTTGGGGCAGAAGGTTACGAGCAGTACTTC. This encodes CASSWVGAEGYEQYF.

The rearrangement links TRBV30 to TRBJ1-4; 7 nucleotides line up with TRBD1. With V trimmed by 2 bases and J by 8 bases, 5 bases remained unmatched. The CDR3 is 13 amino acids. From germline, CDR1 is GTSNPN and CDR2 SVGIG (reference sequence). The CDR3 coding sequence is TGTGCCTGGAGTCCGGGACAGACCGAAAAACTGTTTTTT. Translating it yields CAWSPGQTEKLFF.

This chain joins TRBV6-5 and TRBJ2-2; D gene unclear. The CDR3 is made up of 15 amino acids. Deletions cut 5 bases from V and 7 bases from J, with 17 bases between. CDR1 and CDR2 (germline): MNHEY, SVGAGI. The chain's CDR3 is CASSLRPGDIGELFF. CDR3 in DNA: TGTGCCAGCAGTCTTCGCCCAGGAGATATCGGGGAGCTGTTTTTT.

The rearrangement links TRBV5-1 to TRBJ1-2; tentative D call: TRBD1 (5 bases). This CDR3 is 14 amino acids long. The V and J ends lost 4 bases and 5 bases respectively, with 15 bases between them. Germline CDR1 and CDR2: SGHRS and YFSETQ. CDR3 sequence (DNA): TGCGCCAGCAGCACGGACAAGCCGGAGTATGGCTACACCTTC. This encodes CASSTDKPEYGYTF. The complete variable domain, with remaining parts taken from reference TRBV5-1 and TRBJ1-2, reads KAGVTQTPRYLIKTRGQQVTLSCSPISGHRSVSWYQQTPGQGLQFLFEYFSETQRNKGNFPGRFSGRQFSNSRSEMNVSTLELGDSALYLCASSTDKPEYGYTFGSGTRLTVV.

The rearrangement joins TRBV5-6 to TRBJ2-1; D is undetermined. The CDR3 is 11 amino acids. V gave up 4 bases and J gave up 7 bases, with 6 bases separating them. CDR1 is SGHDT, CDR2 YYEEEE, per germline. The CDR3 DNA reads as TGTGCCAGCAGCGTTATAAATGAGCAGTTCTTC. Translated: CASSVINEQFF.

V and J are TRBV11-2 and TRBJ2-1; no reliable D call. The CDR3 has 13 residues. The germline V gene encodes CDR1 SGHAT and CDR2 FQNNGV. V shed 1 base and J shed 6 bases, with 7 bases lying between them. Here the CDR3 reads CASSLGRSNEQFF. DNA for the CDR3: TGTGCCAGCAGCTTAGGGCGCAGCAATGAGCAGTTCTTC.

The V and J genes are TRBV6-5 and TRBJ2-3, with D possibly being TRBD1 (6 bases). Trimming stripped 6 bases from V and 2 bases from J, with 15 bases between. Germline-derived CDR1 and CDR2 are MNHEY and SVGAGI. The length of the CDR3 is 15 residues. This CDR3 reads CASSTPYRDTDTQYF. DNA of the CDR3: TGTGCCAGCAGCACCCCCTACAGGGACACAGATACGCAGTATTTT.

The J gene is TRBJ2-3, the V gene TRBV5-1; 11 nucleotides line up with TRBD2. V was clipped by 3 bases and J by 6 bases; unmatched bases: 9. The CDR3 is 16 amino acids. CDR1 and CDR2 from the germline V gene are SGHRS and YFSETQ. The CDR3 spells CASSSLAGAPRDTQYF. Here the CDR3 DNA reads TGCGCCAGCAGCTCACTAGCGGGGGCCCCACGGGATACGCAGTATTTT.

The chain links TRBV7-9 to TRBJ1-6; D call uncertain. Trimming left V 5 bases short and J 2 bases short, with 13 bases between. The CDR3 has 16 amino acids. The germline gives CDR1 SEHNR, CDR2 FQNEAQ (reference sequence). CDR3 DNA: TGTGCCAGCAGCCCGGGCGGAGGGACCTATAATTCACCCCTCCACTTT. It codes for CASSPGGGTYNSPLHF.

The chain carries TRBV7-2 and TRBJ1-6, with no clear D. The ends were cut back, 0 bases at V and 0 bases at J, with 3 bases in the middle. The CDR3 loop spans 15 amino acids. CDR1 and CDR2 (germline): SGHTA, FQGNSA. The CDR3 sequence: CASSLAASYNSPLHF. The CDR3 DNA reads TGTGCCAGCAGCTTAGCAGCCTCCTATAATTCACCCCTCCACTTT.

The chain links TRBV28 to TRBJ2-7; 11 positions agree with TRBD2. The junction had 7 bases not matched to a gene; V was cut back by 7 bases and J by 2 bases. Germline V gene lookup returns CDR1 MDHEN and CDR2 SYDVKM. The CDR3 totals 15 residues. CDR3 amino acids: CASTLGSGGAYEQYF. For the CDR3, the DNA is TGTGCCAGCACCCTCGGTAGCGGGGGGGCCTACGAGCAGTACTTC.

The chain carries TRBV9 and TRBJ1-1; no clear D. The CDR3 has 12 amino acids. Germline V gene lookup returns CDR1 SGDLS and CDR2 YYNGEE. V lost 0 bases, J lost 3 bases, and 3 bases lay in between. The CDR3 nucleotides read TGTGCCAGCAGCGTAGGGGACACTGAAGCTTTCTTT. Residues: CASSVGDTEAFF.

The CDR3: CASSSRYYRGNTEAFF. The CDR3 region has the DNA TGCGCCAGCAGCTCGAGGTATTACAGAGGGAACACTGAAGCTTTCTTT. J is TRBJ1-1 and V is TRBV5-1; D gene ambiguous. The germline V gene encodes CDR1 SGHRS and CDR2 YFSETQ. The V and J ends lost 3 bases and 1 base respectively, with 16 bases between them. The CDR3 has 16 residues. Full variable domain (remainder filled in from reference TRBV5-1 and TRBJ1-1): KAGVTQTPRYLIKTRGQQVTLSCSPISGHRSVSWYQQTPGQGLQFLFEYFSETQRNKGNFPGRFSGRQFSNSRSEMNVSTLELGDSALYLCASSSRYYRGNTEAFFGQGTRLTVV.

The chain couples TRBV19 to TRBJ2-1, with 7 bases matching TRBD2. Germline lookup yields CDR1 LNHDA and CDR2 SQIVND (reference sequence). This CDR3 has 15 residues. V shed 1 base and J 5 bases; nucleotides not matched to a gene: 5. The CDR3 reads CASSIGLAAHNEQFF. The CDR3 DNA is TGTGCCAGTAGTATAGGGCTAGCGGCCCACAATGAGCAGTTCTTC.

Of note for this clone: Other DNA sequences in this specimen translate into the identical CDR3. This chain connects TRBV7-9 to TRBJ2-3; D is unclear. Trimming pared 6 bases from V and 0 bases from J, leaving 4 bases between. CDR1 SEHNR and CDR2 FQNEAQ come from the germline V gene (reference sequence). This CDR3 is built from 12 residues. CDR3 bases: TGTGCCAGCAGTCAAAGCACAGATACGCAGTATTTT. It encodes CASSQSTDTQYF. Supplemented by reference TRBV7-9 and TRBJ2-3, the full variable domain reads DTGVSQNPRHKITKRGQNVTFRCDPISEHNRLYWYRQTLGQGPEFLTYFQNEAQLEKSRLLSDRFSAERPKGSFSTLEIQRTEQGDSAMYLCASSQSTDTQYFGPGTRLTVL.

The rearrangement joins TRBV5-4 to TRBJ2-7, with TRBD1 matching over 9 bases. This CDR3 contains 14 residues. Germline loops: CDR1 SGHNT, CDR2 YYREEE (reference sequence). V shed 3 bases, J shed 0 bases, and the junction held 1 base outside the gene matches. The CDR3 region has the DNA TGTGCCAGCAGCTCGGACAGGGGCTCCTACGAGCAGTACTTC. Translated: CASSSDRGSYEQYF.

The sample holds one count of this clone. The V call is TRBV9, the J call TRBJ2-5, with D perhaps matching TRBD2 (5 bases). The germline CDR1 and CDR2 sequences are SGDLS and YYNGEE. Between the trimmed V and J ends, which lost 0 bases and 11 bases, there was a span of 20 bases. The CDR3 extends over 15 amino acids. This CDR3 reads CASSVGGSGWDRQYF. CDR3 DNA: TGTGCCAGCAGCGTAGGAGGGAGTGGGTGGGATCGGCAGTACTTC.

The rearrangement uses TRBV5-1 and TRBJ2-5; the match to TRBD1 covers 9 bases. CDR1 is SGHRS and CDR2 is YFSETQ in the germline V gene. V lost 4 bases, J lost 4 bases, and 5 bases stayed unmatched. This CDR3 is built from 14 residues. The CDR3 DNA sequence: TGCGCCAGCAGCCCCTCGACAGGGGGAGAGACCCAGTACTTC. Translating it yields CASSPSTGGETQYF.

The chain uses TRBV29-1 and TRBJ1-2; the D gene is possibly TRBD1 (5 bases). The germline V gene encodes CDR1 SQVTM and CDR2 ANQGSEA. This CDR3 spans 16 amino acids. The V end was cut by 6 bases, the J end by 0 bases, with 20 bases between. CDR3 protein: CSVSPGWGMPNYGYTF. The CDR3 bases are TGCAGCGTAAGCCCCGGGTGGGGGATGCCTAACTATGGCTACACCTTC.

This clone showed up many times. The chain employs TRBV5-1 and TRBJ2-7, with 9 bases lining up with TRBD2. The CDR3 loop spans 15 amino acids. CDR1 is SGHRS, CDR2 YFSETQ, per germline. The V gene end was trimmed by 0 bases and the J gene end by 4 bases; junction bases not matched to a gene: 5. CDR3 sequence (DNA): TGCGCCAGCAGCTTGGAGGCGGGAGGGAGGTACGAGCAGTACTTC. Residues: CASSLEAGGRYEQYF.

A single count supports this clone. The genes are TRBV6-1 and TRBJ1-1; the D is unclear. Deletions cut 2 bases from V and 3 bases from J, with 10 bases between. Germline V CDR1 and CDR2: MNHNS, SASEGT. The CDR3 runs 14 residues. CDR3 sequence: CASSESAGYTEAFF. As DNA, the CDR3 is TGTGCCAGCAGTGAATCGGCAGGATACACTGAAGCTTTCTTT.

V and J are TRBV28 and TRBJ2-7, with TRBD2 matching 16 bases. V shed 3 bases, J shed 2 bases, and the junction held 1 base outside the gene matches. CDR1 is MDHEN, CDR2 SYDVKM, per germline. The CDR3 is made up of 16 amino acids. The CDR3 region is CASSLGTSGRAYEQYF. The DNA of the CDR3 is TGTGCCAGCAGTTTGGGGACTAGCGGGAGGGCCTACGAGCAGTACTTC.

The V gene is TRBV10-3, the J gene TRBJ2-7; maybe TRBD1 (6 bases). V was trimmed by 4 bases and J by 0 bases, leaving 16 bases between them. The CDR3 sequence is 16 residues long. Per germline, CDR1 ENHRY and CDR2 SYGVKD. Written as DNA, the CDR3 is TGTGCCATCAGTGTTTCCGGGACAACCTTCTCCTACGAGCAGTACTTC. This translates into CAISVSGTTFSYEQYF.

This clone was found a few times. This chain uses TRBV19 with TRBJ1-1; TRBD1 is a possible D gene (5 bases). Germline V gene lookup returns CDR1 LNHDA and CDR2 SQIVND (reference sequence). The CDR3 runs 16 residues. V was clipped by 7 bases and J by 7 bases, with 25 bases between them. The CDR3 sequence is CASTSPLGQGWVEAFF. CDR3 coding DNA: TGTGCCAGTACCTCCCCCCTGGGGCAGGGATGGGTTGAAGCTTTCTTT.

This chain links TRBV15 with TRBJ2-7; D uncertain. Trimming pared 3 bases from V and 6 bases from J, leaving 12 bases between. This CDR3 is built from 13 residues. Germline V gene data show CDR1 as LNHNV and CDR2 as YYDKDF (reference sequence). CDR3 DNA: TGTGCCACCAGCAGCAGGCTCCCCTTCGAGCAGTACTTC. It yields the protein CATSSRLPFEQYF. Supplemented by reference TRBV15 and TRBJ2-7, the full variable domain reads DAMVIQNPRYQVTQFGKPVTLSCSQTLNHNVMYWYQQKSSQAPKLLFHYYDKDFNNEADTPDNFQSRRPNTSFCFLDIRSPGLGDTAMYLCATSSRLPFEQYFGPGTRLTVT.

The gene calls are TRBV7-9 and TRBJ2-3; D not certain. With 6 bases removed from V and 4 bases from J, the gap between germline ends came to 8 bases. Germline lookup yields CDR1 SEHNR and CDR2 FQNEAQ (reference sequence). This CDR3 contains 12 residues. The chain's CDR3 is CASRDRSDTQYF. The CDR3 DNA reads TGTGCCAGCAGGGACCGCTCAGATACGCAGTATTTT.

V and J are TRBV9 and TRBJ1-1; 8 positions match TRBD1. The J segment lost 5 bases and the V segment lost 3 bases, leaving 9 bases of the junction unmatched. Germline lookup yields CDR1 SGDLS and CDR2 YYNGEE. The CDR3 runs to 15 residues. CDR3 residues: CASSAIQGELTEAFF. As DNA, the CDR3 is TGTGCCAGCAGCGCCATACAGGGGGAGTTGACTGAAGCTTTCTTT.

This chain links TRBV5-1 with TRBJ1-3; TRBD1 aligns across 9 bases. Germline lookup yields CDR1 SGHRS and CDR2 YFSETQ. With 3 bases clipped from V and 2 bases from J, the junction kept 3 bases outside the gene matches. CDR3 length: 15 amino acids. The CDR3 coding sequence is TGCGCCAGCAGCTCGGGGACAGGGACTGGAAACACCATATATTTT. It specifies CASSSGTGTGNTIYF.

The rearrangement joins TRBV9 to TRBJ1-2; TRBD1 matches 8 bases. The CDR3 runs to 14 residues. The germline gives CDR1 SGDLS, CDR2 YYNGEE. V shed 3 bases and J 5 bases; nucleotides not matched to a gene: 6. The CDR3, as DNA: TGTGCCAGCAGCGCCAACACAGGGGGGTATGGCTACACCTTC. Amino acid sequence: CASSANTGGYGYTF.